These T cell receptor beta chains were read from a single sample in a study of T cell responses to AZD1222 COVID-19 vaccine. The repertoire was sequenced with immunoSEQ multiplex PCR; TCRdb's copy has only in-frame clones and lacks some. The profile shows around 97,000 clones, 90% to 95% of them singletons. The material was peripheral blood, obtained on day 0 of AZD1222 vaccination. The receptors derive from an adult in good health. Each CDR3 is given with its conserved first and last residue. Fields, in order: V gene, J gene, clone size, D gene, CDR3 length, CDR3 protein, CDR3 DNA. The D gene is left open where the match is weak. Rows give clone size only sometimes, using once, few, many, or a class for an expanded clone.

V gene: TRBV28
J gene: TRBJ2-2
clone size: -
D gene: -
CDR3 length: 11
CDR3 protein: CASSSTGELFF
CDR3 DNA: TGTGCCAGCTCTAGCACCGGGGAGCTGTTTTTT

V gene: TRBV12-3/TRBV12-4
J gene: TRBJ2-7
clone size: -
D gene: -
CDR3 length: 13
CDR3 protein: CASSLTGFYEQYF
CDR3 DNA: TGTGCCAGCAGTTTGACAGGTTTTTACGAGCAGTACTTC

V gene: TRBV6-2/TRBV6-3
J gene: TRBJ2-1
clone size: -
D gene: TRBD2
CDR3 length: 17
CDR3 protein: CASSWLAGAFNYNEQFF
CDR3 DNA: TGTGCCAGCAGTTGGCTAGCGGGAGCCTTTAACTACAATGAGCAGTTCTTC

V gene: TRBV4-2
J gene: TRBJ2-5
clone size: -
D gene: -
CDR3 length: 13
CDR3 protein: CASSLEGKETQYF
CDR3 DNA: TGTGCCAGCAGCCTTGAGGGAAAGGAGACCCAGTACTTC

V gene: TRBV1
J gene: TRBJ1-5
clone size: once
D gene: -
CDR3 length: 12
CDR3 protein: CTSSQGRALRHF
CDR3 DNA: TGCACCAGCAGCCAAGGCCGGGCCTTGCGGCATTTT

V gene: TRBV28
J gene: TRBJ2-7
clone size: -
D gene: -
CDR3 length: 16
CDR3 protein: CASSLKMWYGPREQYF
CDR3 DNA: TGTGCCAGCAGTTTAAAAATGTGGTACGGCCCGCGGGAGCAGTACTTC

V gene: TRBV9
J gene: TRBJ2-1
clone size: -
D gene: TRBD2
CDR3 length: 14
CDR3 protein: CASSRGLAGNEQFF
CDR3 DNA: TGTGCCAGCAGCAGAGGACTAGCGGGGAATGAGCAGTTCTTC

V gene: TRBV11-2
J gene: TRBJ2-7
clone size: once
D gene: -
CDR3 length: 16
CDR3 protein: CASSTYGTLRTYEQYF
CDR3 DNA: TGTGCCAGCAGCACTTACGGGACCCTCCGAACATACGAGCAGTACTTC

V gene: TRBV7-2
J gene: TRBJ2-5
clone size: -
D gene: -
CDR3 length: 15
CDR3 protein: CASSSRGGGVETQYF
CDR3 DNA: TGTGCCAGCAGCTCCCGAGGGGGAGGAGTAGAGACCCAGTACTTC

V gene: TRBV10-3
J gene: TRBJ1-1
clone size: once
D gene: -
CDR3 length: 14
CDR3 protein: CANSPGTPGTEAFF
CDR3 DNA: TGTGCCAATTCGCCCGGGACGCCTGGGACTGAAGCTTTCTTT

V gene: TRBV9
J gene: TRBJ1-1
clone size: -
D gene: -
CDR3 length: 15
CDR3 protein: CASSVGEGRNTEAFF
CDR3 DNA: TGTGCCAGCAGCGTAGGAGAGGGGCGAAACACTGAAGCTTTCTTT

V gene: TRBV5-1
J gene: TRBJ1-1
clone size: -
D gene: TRBD1
CDR3 length: 15
CDR3 protein: CASRFRTGGDTEAFF
CDR3 DNA: TGCGCCAGCAGATTCAGGACAGGGGGTGACACTGAAGCTTTCTTT

V gene: TRBV4-1
J gene: TRBJ1-4
clone size: -
D gene: TRBD1
CDR3 length: 16
CDR3 protein: CASSQAGTGRGEKLFF
CDR3 DNA: TGCGCCAGCAGCCAAGCAGGGACAGGGCGCGGGGAAAAACTGTTTTTT

V gene: TRBV6-5
J gene: TRBJ1-2
clone size: -
D gene: -
CDR3 length: 13
CDR3 protein: CASSYRQVGGYTF
CDR3 DNA: TGTGCCAGCAGTTACAGGCAGGTCGGCGGCTACACCTTC

V gene: TRBV5-6
J gene: TRBJ1-2
clone size: -
D gene: -
CDR3 length: 12
CDR3 protein: CASSLSGYGYTF
CDR3 DNA: TGTGCCAGCAGCTTGTCTGGCTATGGCTACACCTTC

V gene: TRBV4-1
J gene: TRBJ2-7
clone size: -
D gene: TRBD2
CDR3 length: 16
CDR3 protein: CASSQETSGLTYEQYF
CDR3 DNA: TGCGCCAGCAGCCAAGAAACTAGCGGGCTAACCTACGAGCAGTACTTC

V gene: TRBV4-2
J gene: TRBJ2-1
clone size: -
D gene: TRBD2
CDR3 length: 16
CDR3 protein: CASSSLGGSVDNEQFF
CDR3 DNA: TGTGCCAGCAGTTCCCTCGGGGGGAGCGTAGACAATGAGCAGTTCTTC

V gene: TRBV14
J gene: TRBJ2-1
clone size: once
D gene: -
CDR3 length: 13
CDR3 protein: CASSPQGYNEQFF
CDR3 DNA: TGTGCCAGCAGCCCACAGGGTTACAATGAGCAGTTCTTC

V gene: TRBV9
J gene: TRBJ2-5
clone size: few
D gene: TRBD2
CDR3 length: 18
CDR3 protein: CASSVGTSGIYFKETQYF
CDR3 DNA: TGTGCCAGCAGCGTAGGGACTAGCGGGATTTATTTCAAAGAGACCCAGTACTTC

V gene: TRBV27
J gene: TRBJ1-2
clone size: -
D gene: -
CDR3 length: 15
CDR3 protein: CASSFRRGFDYGYTF
CDR3 DNA: TGTGCCAGCAGTTTCAGAAGGGGGTTCGACTATGGCTACACCTTC